This TCR beta chain is from a study of Ad26.COV2.S vaccination and SARS-CoV-2 variants. Findings and limits, study-wide: Substantial response breadth was reportedly seen for spike-specific CD8+ and CD4+ T cells after vaccination.

Treatment defined: approximately 18 received Ad26.COV2.S at low or high dose, single or two shots; 5 received placebo; per-sample allocation not given. Material that was analyzed had been drawn on day 63 after the first vaccine or placebo injection. Based in Boston, the donor was an adult of 18-55 years. An Ad26 vector expressing Wuhan-strain SARS-CoV-2 spike served as the vaccine. Assay used: immunoSEQ multiplex PCR; TCRdb lists only in-frame clones, some missing. The table lists more than 400,000 clones, about nine tenths of them singletons. Regarding this clone: Its antigen is not identified.

The V gene's germline CDR1 is MNHEY and CDR2 SMNVEV (reference sequence). V trimming: 5 bases; J trimming: 6 bases; junction bases outside the gene matches: 6. The CDR3 runs 15 residues. The TCR comes from a person between 18 and 60 years old who received the Ad26.COV2.S COVID-19 vaccine or a placebo. Material: peripheral blood, obtained in a trial of Ad26.COV2.S vaccine versus placebo. The J gene is TRBJ2-2, the V gene TRBV27; TRBD2 matches 10 bases. The CDR3 is CASSPLAGEAGELFF. The DNA of the CDR3 is TGTGCCAGCAGTCCCCTAGCGGGGGAGGCCGGGGAGCTGTTTTTT.